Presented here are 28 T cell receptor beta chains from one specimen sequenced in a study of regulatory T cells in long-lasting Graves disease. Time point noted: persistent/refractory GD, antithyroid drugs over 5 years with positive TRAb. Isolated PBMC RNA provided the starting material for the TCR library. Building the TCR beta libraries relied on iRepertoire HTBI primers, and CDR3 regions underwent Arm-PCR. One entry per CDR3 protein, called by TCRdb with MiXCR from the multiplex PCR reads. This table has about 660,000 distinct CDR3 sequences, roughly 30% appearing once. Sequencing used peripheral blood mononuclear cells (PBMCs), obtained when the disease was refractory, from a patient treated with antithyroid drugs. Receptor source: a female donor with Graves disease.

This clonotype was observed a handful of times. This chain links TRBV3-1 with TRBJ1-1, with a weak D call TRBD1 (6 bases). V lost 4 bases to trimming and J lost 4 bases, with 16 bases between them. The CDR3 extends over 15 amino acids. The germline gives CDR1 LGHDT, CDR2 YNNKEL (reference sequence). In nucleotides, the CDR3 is TGTGCCAGCAGCCTCCAATCAGGGGTAGGCACTGAAGCTTTCTTT. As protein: CASSLQSGVGTEAFF.

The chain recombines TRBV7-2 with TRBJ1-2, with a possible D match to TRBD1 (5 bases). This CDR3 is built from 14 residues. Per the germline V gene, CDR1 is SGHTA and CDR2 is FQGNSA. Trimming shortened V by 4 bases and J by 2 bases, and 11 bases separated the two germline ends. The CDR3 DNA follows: TGTGCCAGCAGCTCCTACAGGAGAAACTATGGCTACACCTTC. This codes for CASSSYRRNYGYTF.

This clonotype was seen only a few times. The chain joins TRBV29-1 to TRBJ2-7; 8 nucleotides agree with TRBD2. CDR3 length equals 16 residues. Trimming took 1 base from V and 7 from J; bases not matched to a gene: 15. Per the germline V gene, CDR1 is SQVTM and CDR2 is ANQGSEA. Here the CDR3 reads CSVEAPGGRPGGEQYF. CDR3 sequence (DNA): TGCAGCGTTGAAGCCCCCGGCGGGAGGCCGGGTGGAGAGCAGTACTTC.

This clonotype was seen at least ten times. The CDR3 protein is CASISWDSSYEQYF. The CDR3 DNA follows: TGTGCCAGCATCAGTTGGGACAGCTCCTACGAGCAGTACTTC. This chain uses TRBV6-1 with TRBJ2-7; 7 bases agree with TRBD1. This CDR3 is 14 amino acids long. V lost 7 bases to trimming and J lost 0 bases; unmatched junction nucleotides: 6. Germline CDR1 is MNHNS and CDR2 is SASEGT.

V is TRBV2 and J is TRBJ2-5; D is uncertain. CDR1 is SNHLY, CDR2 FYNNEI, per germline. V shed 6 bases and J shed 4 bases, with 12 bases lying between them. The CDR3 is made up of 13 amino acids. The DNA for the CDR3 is TGTGCCAGCAGCCGAAATTTCATAGAGACCCAGTACTTC. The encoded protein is CASSRNFIETQYF.

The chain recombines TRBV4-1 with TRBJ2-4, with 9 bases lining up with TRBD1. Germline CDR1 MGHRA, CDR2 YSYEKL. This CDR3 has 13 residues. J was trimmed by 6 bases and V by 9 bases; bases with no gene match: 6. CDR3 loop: CASGQGFLNIQYF. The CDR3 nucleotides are TGCGCCAGTGGACAGGGGTTCCTAAACATTCAGTACTTC.

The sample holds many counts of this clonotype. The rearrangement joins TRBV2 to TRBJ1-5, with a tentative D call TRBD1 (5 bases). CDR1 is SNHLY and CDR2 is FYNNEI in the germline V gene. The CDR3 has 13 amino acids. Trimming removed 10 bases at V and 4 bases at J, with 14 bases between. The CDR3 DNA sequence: TGTGCCACCTCGGGGACGAGGAATCAGCCCCAGCATTTT. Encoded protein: CATSGTRNQPQHF.

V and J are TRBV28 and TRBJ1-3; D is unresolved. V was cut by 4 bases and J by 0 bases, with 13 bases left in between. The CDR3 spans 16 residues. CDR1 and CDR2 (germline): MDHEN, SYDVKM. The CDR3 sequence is CASSSTEQSSGNTIYF. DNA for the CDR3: TGTGCCAGCAGTTCCACCGAACAGAGCTCTGGAAACACCATATATTTT.

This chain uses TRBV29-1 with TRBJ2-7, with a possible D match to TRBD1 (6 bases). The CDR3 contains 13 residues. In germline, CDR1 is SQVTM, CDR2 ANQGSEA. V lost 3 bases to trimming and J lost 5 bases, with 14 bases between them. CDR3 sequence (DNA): TGCAGCGTTGAGGGGGCCTTCCCCAACGAGCAGTACTTC. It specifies CSVEGAFPNEQYF.

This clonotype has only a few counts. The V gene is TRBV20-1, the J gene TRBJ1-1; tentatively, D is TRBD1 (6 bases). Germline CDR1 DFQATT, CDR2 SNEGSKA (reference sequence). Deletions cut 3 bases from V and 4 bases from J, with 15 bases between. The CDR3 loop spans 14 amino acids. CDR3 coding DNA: TGCAGTGCTAGGGGACATTCGGTGGGCACTGAAGCTTTCTTT. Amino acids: CSARGHSVGTEAFF.

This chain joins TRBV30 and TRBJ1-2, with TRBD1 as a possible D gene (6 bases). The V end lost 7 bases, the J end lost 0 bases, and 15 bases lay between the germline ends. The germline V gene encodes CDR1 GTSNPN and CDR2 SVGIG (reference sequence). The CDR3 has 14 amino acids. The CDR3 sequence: CASTRDIPNYGYTF. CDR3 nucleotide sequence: TGTGCCTCGACCCGGGACATACCTAACTATGGCTACACCTTC.

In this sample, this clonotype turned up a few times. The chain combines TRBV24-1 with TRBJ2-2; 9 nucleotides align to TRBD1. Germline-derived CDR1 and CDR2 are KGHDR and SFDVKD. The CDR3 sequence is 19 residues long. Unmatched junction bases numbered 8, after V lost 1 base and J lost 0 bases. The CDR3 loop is CATSDLLRGTGTNTGELFF. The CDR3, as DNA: TGTGCCACCAGTGATTTATTGCGGGGGACAGGGACGAACACCGGGGAGCTGTTTTTT.

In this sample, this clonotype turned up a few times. The CDR3 DNA follows: TGCAGCGTTATGTACAGGGGACCTACCTACGAGCAGTACTTC. It encodes CSVMYRGPTYEQYF. The chain recombines TRBV29-1 with TRBJ2-7; TRBD1 agrees at 7 bases. The CDR3 loop spans 14 amino acids. Germline V gene data show CDR1 as SQVTM and CDR2 as ANQGSEA. Germline trimming cut 5 bases from V and 2 bases from J; bases unmatched to any gene: 9.

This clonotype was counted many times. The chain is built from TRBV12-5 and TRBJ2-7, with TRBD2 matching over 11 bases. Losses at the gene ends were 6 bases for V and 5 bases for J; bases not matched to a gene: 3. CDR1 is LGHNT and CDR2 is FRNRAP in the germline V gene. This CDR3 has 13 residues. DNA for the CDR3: TGTGCTAGTGGATTAGCGGGAGGGAACGAGCAGTACTTC. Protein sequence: CASGLAGGNEQYF.

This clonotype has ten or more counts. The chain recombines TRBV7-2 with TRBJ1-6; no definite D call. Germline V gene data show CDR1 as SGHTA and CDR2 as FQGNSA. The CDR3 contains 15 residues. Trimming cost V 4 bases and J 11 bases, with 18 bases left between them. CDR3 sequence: CASSSRTAKQTPLHF. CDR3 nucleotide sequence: TGTGCCAGCAGCTCCCGGACCGCTAAGCAGACACCCCTCCACTTT.

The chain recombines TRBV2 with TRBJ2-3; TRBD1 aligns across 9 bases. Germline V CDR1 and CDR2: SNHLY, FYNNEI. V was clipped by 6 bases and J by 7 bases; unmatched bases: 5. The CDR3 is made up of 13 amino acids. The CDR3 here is CASSKDRGYTQYF. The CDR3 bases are TGTGCCAGCAGCAAGGACAGGGGATATACGCAGTATTTT.

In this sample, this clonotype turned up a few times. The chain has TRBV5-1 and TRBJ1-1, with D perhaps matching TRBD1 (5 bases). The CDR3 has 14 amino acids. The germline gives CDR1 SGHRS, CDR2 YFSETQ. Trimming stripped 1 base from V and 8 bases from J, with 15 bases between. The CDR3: CASSLNTGLREAFF. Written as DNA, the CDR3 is TGCGCCAGCAGCTTGAATACGGGACTACGGGAAGCTTTCTTT. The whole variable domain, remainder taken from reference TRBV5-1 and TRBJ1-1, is KAGVTQTPRYLIKTRGQQVTLSCSPISGHRSVSWYQQTPGQGLQFLFEYFSETQRNKGNFPGRFSGRQFSNSRSEMNVSTLELGDSALYLCASSLNTGLREAFFGQGTRLTVV.

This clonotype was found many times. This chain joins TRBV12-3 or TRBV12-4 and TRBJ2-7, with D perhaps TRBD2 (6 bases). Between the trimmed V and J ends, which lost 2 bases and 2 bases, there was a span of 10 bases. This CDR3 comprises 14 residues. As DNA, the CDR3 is TGTGCCAGCAGTTTAAGTGGGACTGCCTACGAGCAGTACTTC. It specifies CASSLSGTAYEQYF.

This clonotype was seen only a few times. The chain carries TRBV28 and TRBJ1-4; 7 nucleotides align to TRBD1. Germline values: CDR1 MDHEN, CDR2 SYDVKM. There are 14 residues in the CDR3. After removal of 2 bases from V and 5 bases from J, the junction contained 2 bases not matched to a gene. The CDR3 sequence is CASSLPGQNEKLFF. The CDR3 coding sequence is TGTGCCAGCAGTTTACCGGGACAGAATGAAAAACTGTTTTTT.

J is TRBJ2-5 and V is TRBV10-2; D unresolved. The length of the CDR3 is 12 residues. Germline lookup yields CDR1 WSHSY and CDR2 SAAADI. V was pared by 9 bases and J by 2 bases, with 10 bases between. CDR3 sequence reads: CASRKGQETQYF. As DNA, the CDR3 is TGCGCCAGTCGGAAGGGACAAGAGACCCAGTACTTC.

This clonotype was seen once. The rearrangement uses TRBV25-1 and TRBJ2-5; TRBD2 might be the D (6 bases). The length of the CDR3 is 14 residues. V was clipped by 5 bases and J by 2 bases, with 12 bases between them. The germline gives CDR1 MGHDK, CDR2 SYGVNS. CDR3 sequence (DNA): TGTGCCAGCAGTCAACCGGGAGTACAAGAGACCCAGTACTTC. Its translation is CASSQPGVQETQYF.

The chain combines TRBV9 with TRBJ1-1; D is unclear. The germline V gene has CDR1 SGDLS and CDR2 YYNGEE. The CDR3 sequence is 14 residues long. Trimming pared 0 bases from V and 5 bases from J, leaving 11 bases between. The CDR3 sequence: CASSVVPGPTEAFF. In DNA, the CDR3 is TGTGCCAGCAGCGTAGTTCCGGGCCCGACTGAAGCTTTCTTT.

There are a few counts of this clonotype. For the CDR3, the DNA is TGCAGCGGTTTGGAGGCCTATGGCTACACCTTC. Its translation: CSGLEAYGYTF. This rearrangement joins TRBV29-1 to TRBJ1-2, with D hard to call. Between the trimmed V and J ends, which lost 7 bases and 4 bases, there was a span of 10 bases. Germline V lookup: CDR1 SQVTM, CDR2 ANQGSEA. The CDR3 runs to 11 residues.

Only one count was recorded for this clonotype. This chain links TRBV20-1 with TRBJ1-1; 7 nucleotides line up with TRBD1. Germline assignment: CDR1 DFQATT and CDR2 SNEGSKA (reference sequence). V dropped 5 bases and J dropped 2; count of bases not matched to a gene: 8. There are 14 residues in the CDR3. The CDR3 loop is CSAQGGTENTEAFF. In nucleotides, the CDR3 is TGCAGTGCTCAGGGGGGGACGGAAAACACTGAAGCTTTCTTT.

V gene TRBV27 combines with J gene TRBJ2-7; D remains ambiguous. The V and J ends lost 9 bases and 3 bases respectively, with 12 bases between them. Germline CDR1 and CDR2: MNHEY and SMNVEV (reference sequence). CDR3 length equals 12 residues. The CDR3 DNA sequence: TGTGCCAGTACGGATCGCTACTACGAGCAGTACTTC. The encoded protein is CASTDRYYEQYF.

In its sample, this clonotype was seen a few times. DNA for the CDR3: TGTGCCAGCAGCCCCGGACAGCTCAGCTCTGGAAACACCATATATTTT. Translated, it gives CASSPGQLSSGNTIYF. The chain recombines TRBV7-3 with TRBJ1-3; perhaps TRBD1 as D (6 bases). The V end lost 5 bases, the J end lost 0 bases, and 14 bases lay between the germline ends. The CDR3 length is 16 residues. CDR1 is SGHTA, CDR2 FQGTGA, per germline.

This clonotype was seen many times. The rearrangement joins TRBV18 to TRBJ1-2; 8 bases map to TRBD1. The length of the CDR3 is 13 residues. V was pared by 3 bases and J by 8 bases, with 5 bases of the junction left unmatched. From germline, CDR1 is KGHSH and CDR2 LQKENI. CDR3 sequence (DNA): TGTGCCAGCTCACCGGGGCAGGGGGCCGGCTACACCTTC. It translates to CASSPGQGAGYTF. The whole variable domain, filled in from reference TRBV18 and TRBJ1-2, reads NAGVMQNPRHLVRRRGQEARLRCSPMKGHSHVYWYRQLPEEGLKFMVYLQKENIIDESGMPKERFSAEFPKEGPSILRIQQVVRGDSAAYFCASSPGQGAGYTFGSGTRLTVV.

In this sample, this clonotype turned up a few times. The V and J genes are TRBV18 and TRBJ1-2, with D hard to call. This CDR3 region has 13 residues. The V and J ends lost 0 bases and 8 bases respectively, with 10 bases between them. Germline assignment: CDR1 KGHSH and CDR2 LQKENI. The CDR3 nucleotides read TGTGCCAGCTCACCACCGGGTCGCGGCGGCTACACCTTC. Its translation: CASSPPGRGGYTF.